This TCR beta chain appears in the sequencing data of a study of T-cell reconstitution after alpha-beta-depleted transplantation in children. Preparation of the TCRbeta library involved a method that used unique molecular identifiers. MiXCR, applied by TCRdb to the PCR reads, yields one record per CDR3 protein. This table holds 500,000 or so distinct CDR3 sequences, about 33% found once. There are a few counts of this clonotype. The receptor's source is a human donor who donated a stem cell graft to a child with aplastic anemia. Sequenced here: PBMCs from the stem cell graft donor, sampled from the stem cell graft.

CDR3 in DNA: TGTGCCAGCAGCTTGAGGGGGGCATTGGAGACCCAGTACTTC. Protein sequence: CASSLRGALETQYF. V gene TRBV5-6 combines with J gene TRBJ2-5; D tentatively fits TRBD1 or TRBD2 (6 bases each). The CDR3 loop spans 14 amino acids. The germline V and J ends were trimmed by 1 base and 5 bases, with 12 bases remaining between them. Germline V CDR1 and CDR2: SGHDT, YYEEEE.